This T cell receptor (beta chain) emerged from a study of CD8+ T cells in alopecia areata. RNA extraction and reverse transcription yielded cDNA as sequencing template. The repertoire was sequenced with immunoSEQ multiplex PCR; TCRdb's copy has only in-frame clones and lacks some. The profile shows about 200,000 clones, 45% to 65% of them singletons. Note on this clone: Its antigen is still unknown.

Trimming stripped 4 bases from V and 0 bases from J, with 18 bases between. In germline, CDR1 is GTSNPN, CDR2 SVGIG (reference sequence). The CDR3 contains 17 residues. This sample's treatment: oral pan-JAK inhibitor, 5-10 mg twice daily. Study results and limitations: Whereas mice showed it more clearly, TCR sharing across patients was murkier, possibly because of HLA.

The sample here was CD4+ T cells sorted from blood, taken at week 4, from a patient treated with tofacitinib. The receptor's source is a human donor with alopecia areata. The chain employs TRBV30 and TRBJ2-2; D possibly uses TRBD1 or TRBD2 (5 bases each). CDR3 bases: TGTGCCTGGAAGAGGGGTCTTGCCTTAGCGAACACCGGGGAGCTGTTTTTT. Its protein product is CAWKRGLALANTGELFF.